This TCR beta chain emerged from a study of CD8 T cell repertoires and HIV-1 epitope variants. Study overall: Tested: three Gag epitope families, Nef HW9 and YT9. IL-2, IL-7 and IL-15 were added on days 3 and 7 of approximately ten-day cultures.

Libraries were prepared by immunoSEQ multiplex PCR; TCRdb keeps only in-frame clonotypes and omits some of them. The sample lists about 3,300 clones; roughly three quarters were seen once. This clone is categorized as large (0.1 to 1%). The antigen remains unidentified. The clonotype comes from a male donor with HIV. Sample: cultured CD8+ T cells derived from PBMCs.

The CDR3 here is CASSLMPLDYNYGYTF. As DNA, the CDR3 is TGTGCCAGCAGTCTCATGCCCCTGGACTATAACTATGGCTACACCTTC. The chain has TRBV28 and TRBJ1-2; no firm D call. This CDR3 spans 16 amino acids. Germline V lookup: CDR1 MDHEN, CDR2 SYDVKM. V gave up 5 bases and J gave up 1 base, with 17 bases separating them.